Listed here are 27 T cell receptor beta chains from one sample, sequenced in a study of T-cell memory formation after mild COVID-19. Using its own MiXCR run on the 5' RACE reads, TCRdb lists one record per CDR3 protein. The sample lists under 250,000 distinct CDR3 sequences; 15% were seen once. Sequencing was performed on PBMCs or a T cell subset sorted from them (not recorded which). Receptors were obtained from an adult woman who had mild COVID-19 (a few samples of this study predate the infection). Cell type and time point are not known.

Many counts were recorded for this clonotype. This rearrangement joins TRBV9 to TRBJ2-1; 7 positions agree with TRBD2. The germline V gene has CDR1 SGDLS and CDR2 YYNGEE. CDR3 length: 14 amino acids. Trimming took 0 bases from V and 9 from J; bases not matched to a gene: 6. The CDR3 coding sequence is TGTGCCAGCAGCGTAGGGGGGGGGATCCTTGAGCAGTTCTTC. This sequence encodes CASSVGGGILEQFF.

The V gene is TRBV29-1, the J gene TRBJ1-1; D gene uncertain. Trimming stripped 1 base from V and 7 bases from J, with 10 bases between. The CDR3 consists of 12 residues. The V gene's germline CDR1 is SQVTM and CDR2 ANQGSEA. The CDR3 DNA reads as TGCAGCGTTGAAGTAGGACGGCTTGAAGCTTTCTTT. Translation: CSVEVGRLEAFF. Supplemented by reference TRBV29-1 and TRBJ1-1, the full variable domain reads SAVISQKPSRDICQRGTSLTIQCQVDSQVTMMFWYRQQPGQSLTLIATANQGSEATYESGFVIDKFPISRPNLTFSTLTVSNMSPEDSSIYLCSVEVGRLEAFFGQGTRLTVV.

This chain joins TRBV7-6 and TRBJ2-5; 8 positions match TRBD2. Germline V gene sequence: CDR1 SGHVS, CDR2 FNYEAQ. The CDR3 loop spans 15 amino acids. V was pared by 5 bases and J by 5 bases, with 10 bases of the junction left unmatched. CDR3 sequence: CASSPGGGPRETQYF. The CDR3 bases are TGTGCCAGCAGCCCCGGGGGGGGGCCGAGGGAGACCCAGTACTTC.

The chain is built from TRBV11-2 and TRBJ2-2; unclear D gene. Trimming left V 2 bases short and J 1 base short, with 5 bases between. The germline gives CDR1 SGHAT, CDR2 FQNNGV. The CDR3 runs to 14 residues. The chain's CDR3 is CASSLQQNTGELFF. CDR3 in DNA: TGTGCCAGCAGCTTACAGCAGAACACCGGGGAGCTGTTTTTT. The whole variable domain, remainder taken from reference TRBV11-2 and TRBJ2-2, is EAGVAQSPRYKIIEKRQSVAFWCNPISGHATLYWYQQILGQGPKLLIQFQNNGVVDDSQLPKDRFSAERLKGVDSTLKIQPAKLEDSAVYLCASSLQQNTGELFFGEGSRLTVL.

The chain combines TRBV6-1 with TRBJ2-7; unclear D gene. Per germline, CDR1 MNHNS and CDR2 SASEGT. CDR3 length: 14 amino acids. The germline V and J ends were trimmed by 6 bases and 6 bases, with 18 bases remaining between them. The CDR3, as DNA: TGTGCCAGCAGAGTAGATCTCCTAACGGGCGAGCAGTACTTC. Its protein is CASRVDLLTGEQYF.

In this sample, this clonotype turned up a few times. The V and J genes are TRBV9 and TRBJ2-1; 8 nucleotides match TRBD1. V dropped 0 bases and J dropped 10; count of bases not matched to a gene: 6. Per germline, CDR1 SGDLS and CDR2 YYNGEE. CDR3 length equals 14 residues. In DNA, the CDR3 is TGTGCCAGCAGCGTAGGGACAGGGTTTCGGGAGCAGTTCTTC. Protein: CASSVGTGFREQFF.

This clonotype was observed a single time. The CDR3 DNA is TGTGCCAGCACTGGACTAGCGATCAATGAGCAGTTCTTC. It is translated as CASTGLAINEQFF. This chain joins TRBV2 and TRBJ2-1, with 9 bases matching TRBD2. Germline V gene data show CDR1 as SNHLY and CDR2 as FYNNEI. The CDR3 has 13 residues. The V and J ends lost 7 bases and 6 bases, in that order; junction bases with no gene match: 4.

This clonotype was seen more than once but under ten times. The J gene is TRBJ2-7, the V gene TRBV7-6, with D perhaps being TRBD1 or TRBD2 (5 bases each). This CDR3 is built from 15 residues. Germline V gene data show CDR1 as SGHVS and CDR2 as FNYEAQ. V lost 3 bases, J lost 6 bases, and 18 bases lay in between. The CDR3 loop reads CASSFMEEQAGEQYF. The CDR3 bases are TGTGCCAGCAGCTTTATGGAAGAACAGGCGGGCGAGCAGTACTTC.

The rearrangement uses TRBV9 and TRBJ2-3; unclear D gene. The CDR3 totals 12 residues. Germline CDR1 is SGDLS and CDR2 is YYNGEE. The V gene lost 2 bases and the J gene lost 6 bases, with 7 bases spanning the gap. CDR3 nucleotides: TGTGCCAGCAGCGTTCAATTTGATACGCAGTATTTT. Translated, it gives CASSVQFDTQYF.

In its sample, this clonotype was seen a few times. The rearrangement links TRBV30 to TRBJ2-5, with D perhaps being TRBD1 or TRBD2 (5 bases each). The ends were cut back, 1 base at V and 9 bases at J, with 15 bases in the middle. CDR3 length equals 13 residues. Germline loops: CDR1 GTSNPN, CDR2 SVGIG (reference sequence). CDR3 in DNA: TGTGCCTGGAGTGACCTACCCCTGGGGGCCCAGTACTTC. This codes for CAWSDLPLGAQYF.

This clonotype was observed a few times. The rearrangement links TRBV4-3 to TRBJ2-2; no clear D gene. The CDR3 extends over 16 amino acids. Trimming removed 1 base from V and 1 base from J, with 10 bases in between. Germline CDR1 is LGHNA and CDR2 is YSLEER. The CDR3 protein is CASSQAVGVNTGELFF. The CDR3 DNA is TGCGCCAGCAGCCAAGCGGTCGGCGTGAACACCGGGGAGCTGTTTTTT.

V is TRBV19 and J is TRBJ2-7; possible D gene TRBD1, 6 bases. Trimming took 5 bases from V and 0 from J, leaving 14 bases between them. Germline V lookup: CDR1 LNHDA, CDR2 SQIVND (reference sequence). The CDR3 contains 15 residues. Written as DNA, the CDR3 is TGTGCCAGTAGTGGTTTGGGGACAAGCTCCTACGAGCAGTACTTC. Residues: CASSGLGTSSYEQYF.

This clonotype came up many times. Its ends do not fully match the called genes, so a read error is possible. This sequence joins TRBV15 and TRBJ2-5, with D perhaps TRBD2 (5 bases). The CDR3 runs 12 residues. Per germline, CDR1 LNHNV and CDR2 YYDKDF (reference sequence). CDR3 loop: CATSRDDTRGFF. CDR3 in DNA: TGTGCCACCAGCAGAGATGATACAAGAGGGTTCTTC.

CDR3 in amino acids: CASSPTLAGGTYEQYF. CDR3 coding DNA: TGTGCCAGCTCACCAACTCTAGCGGGAGGAACCTACGAGCAGTACTTC. The V and J genes are TRBV18 and TRBJ2-7; 11 bases match TRBD2. The V and J ends lost 2 bases and 2 bases, in that order; junction bases with no gene match: 5. Germline V gives CDR1 KGHSH, CDR2 LQKENI. This CDR3 has 16 residues.

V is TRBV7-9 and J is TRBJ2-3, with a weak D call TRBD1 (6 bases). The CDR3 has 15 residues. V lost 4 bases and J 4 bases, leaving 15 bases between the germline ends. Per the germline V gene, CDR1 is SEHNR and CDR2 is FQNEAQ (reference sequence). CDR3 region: CASSSDSGVPDTQYF. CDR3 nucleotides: TGTGCCAGCAGCTCGGATTCAGGGGTTCCAGATACGCAGTATTTT.

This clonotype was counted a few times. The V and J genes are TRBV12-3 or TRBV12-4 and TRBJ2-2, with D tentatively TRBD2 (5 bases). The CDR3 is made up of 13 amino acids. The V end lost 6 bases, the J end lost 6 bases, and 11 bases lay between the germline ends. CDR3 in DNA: TGTGCCAGCAGCTTCACCGGGGCCGGGGAGCTGTTTTTT. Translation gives CASSFTGAGELFF.

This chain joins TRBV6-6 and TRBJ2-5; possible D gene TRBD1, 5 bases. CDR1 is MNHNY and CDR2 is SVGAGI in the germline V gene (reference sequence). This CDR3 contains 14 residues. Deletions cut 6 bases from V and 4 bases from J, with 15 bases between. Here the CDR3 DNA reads TGTGCCAGCAGCCAGGACAATGCGCGAGAGACCCAGTACTTC. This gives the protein CASSQDNARETQYF.

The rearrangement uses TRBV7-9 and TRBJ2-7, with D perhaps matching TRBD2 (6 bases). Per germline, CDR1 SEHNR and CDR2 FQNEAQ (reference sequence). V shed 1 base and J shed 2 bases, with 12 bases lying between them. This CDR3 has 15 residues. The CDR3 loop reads CASSLVAGPPYEQYF. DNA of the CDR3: TGTGCCAGCAGCTTAGTGGCGGGACCACCCTACGAGCAGTACTTC. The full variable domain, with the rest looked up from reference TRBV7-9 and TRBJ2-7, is DTGVSQNPRHKITKRGQNVTFRCDPISEHNRLYWYRQTLGQGPEFLTYFQNEAQLEKSRLLSDRFSAERPKGSFSTLEIQRTEQGDSAMYLCASSLVAGPPYEQYFGPGTRLTVT.

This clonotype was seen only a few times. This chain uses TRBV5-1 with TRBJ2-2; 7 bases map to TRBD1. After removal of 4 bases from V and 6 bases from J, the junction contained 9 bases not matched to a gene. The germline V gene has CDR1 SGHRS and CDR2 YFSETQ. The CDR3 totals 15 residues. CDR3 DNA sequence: TGCGCCAGCAGCAAATCCGGGACAGAGGCCGGGGAGCTGTTTTTT. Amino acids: CASSKSGTEAGELFF.

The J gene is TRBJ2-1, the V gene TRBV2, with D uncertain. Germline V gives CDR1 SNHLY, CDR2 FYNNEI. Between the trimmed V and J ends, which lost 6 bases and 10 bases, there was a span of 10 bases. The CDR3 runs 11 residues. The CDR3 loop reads CASRGEQEQFF. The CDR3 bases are TGTGCCAGCAGGGGCGAACAGGAGCAGTTCTTC.

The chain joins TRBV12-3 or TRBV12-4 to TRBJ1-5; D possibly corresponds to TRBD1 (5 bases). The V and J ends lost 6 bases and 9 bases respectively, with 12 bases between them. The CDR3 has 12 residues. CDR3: CASRRGPGPQHF. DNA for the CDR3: TGTGCCAGCAGGAGGGGTCCCGGGCCCCAGCATTTT.

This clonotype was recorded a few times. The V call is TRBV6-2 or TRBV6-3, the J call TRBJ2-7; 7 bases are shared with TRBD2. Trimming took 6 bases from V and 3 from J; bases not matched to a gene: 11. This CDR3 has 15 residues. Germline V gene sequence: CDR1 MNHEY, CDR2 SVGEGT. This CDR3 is CASRSPGLKDYEQYF. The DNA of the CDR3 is TGTGCCAGCAGATCTCCGGGACTAAAAGACTACGAGCAGTACTTC.

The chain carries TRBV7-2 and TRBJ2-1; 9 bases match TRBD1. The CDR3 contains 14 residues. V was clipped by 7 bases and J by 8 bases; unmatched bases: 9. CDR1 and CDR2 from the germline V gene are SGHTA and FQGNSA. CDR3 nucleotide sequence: TGTGCCAGCAAATCGGGACAGGGTACGCATGAGCAGTTCTTC. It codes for CASKSGQGTHEQFF.

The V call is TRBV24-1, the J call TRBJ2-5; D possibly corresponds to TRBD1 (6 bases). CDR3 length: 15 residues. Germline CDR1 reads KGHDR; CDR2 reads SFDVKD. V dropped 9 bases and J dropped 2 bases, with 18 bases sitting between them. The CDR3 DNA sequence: TGTGCCACCTCGGAGCGAACAGGGCCTCAAGAGACCCAGTACTTC. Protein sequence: CATSERTGPQETQYF.

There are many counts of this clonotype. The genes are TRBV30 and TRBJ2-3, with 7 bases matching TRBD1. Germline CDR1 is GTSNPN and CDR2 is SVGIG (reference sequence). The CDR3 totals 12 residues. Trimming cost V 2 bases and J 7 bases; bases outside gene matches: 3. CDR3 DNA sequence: TGTGCCTGGAGTCAACAGGGGAATACGCAGTATTTT. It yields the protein CAWSQQGNTQYF. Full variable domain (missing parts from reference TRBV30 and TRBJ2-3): SQTIHQWPATLVQPVGSPLSLECTVEGTSNPNLYWYRQAAGRGLQLLFYSVGIGQISSEVPQNLSASRPQDRQFILSSKKLLLSDSGFYLCAWSQQGNTQYFGPGTRLTVL.

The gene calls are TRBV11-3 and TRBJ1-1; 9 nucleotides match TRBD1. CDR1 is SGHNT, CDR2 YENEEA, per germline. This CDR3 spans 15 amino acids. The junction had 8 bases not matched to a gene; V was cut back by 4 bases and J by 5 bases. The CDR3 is CASSSQGQGGTEAFF. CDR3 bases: TGTGCCAGCAGCTCCCAGGGACAGGGAGGGACTGAAGCTTTCTTT.

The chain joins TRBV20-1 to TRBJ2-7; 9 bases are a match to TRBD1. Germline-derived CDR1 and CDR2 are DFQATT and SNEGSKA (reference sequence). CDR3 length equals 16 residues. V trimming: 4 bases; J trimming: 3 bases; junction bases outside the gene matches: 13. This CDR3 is CSAIPPGDRAFYEQYF. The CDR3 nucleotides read TGCAGTGCTATCCCACCCGGGGACAGGGCCTTCTACGAGCAGTACTTC.